The sequence of this T cell receptor beta chain was determined in a study of T-cell memory formation after mild COVID-19 (dated by TCRdb to about 2021). For the study in its entirety: TCR sequence clusters from the two donors were found to be largely donor specific. T-cell clones expanding and contracting after mild COVID-19 in a couple of donors were tracked by longitudinal TCRalpha and TCRbeta repertoire sequencing. The cohort was made up of two young adult volunteers, one female and one male, who were previously healthy.

Ficoll-Paque density gradient centrifugation was the method used to isolate PBMCs. The full study reports these points: Only a couple of mild cases were covered by the study, and larger cohorts that include severe cases with pre-infection samples were considered necessary. Clones that contracted from day 15 to 85 showed balanced CD4/CD8 phenotypes, whereas a second wave of clones that expanded from day 15 to 37 leaned towards CD4+. SARS-CoV-2 specificity of the second-wave clones peaking on day 37 was not confirmed. Contracting CD4+ clones were located mainly in the CM and EM memory subsets, whereas CD8+ clones were found to be enriched in EMRA. Some responding clones were detected in pre-infection memory, which suggested that pre-existing cross-reactive memory T cells had joined the SARS-CoV-2 response.

Instrument on record: Illumina NovaSeq 6000. TCRalpha and TCRbeta cDNA libraries were built by 5'RACE with constant-segment primers, adding sample barcodes and unique molecular identifiers. RNA was extracted from every sample with Trizol reagent. Amplification of the libraries took two PCR steps, and the second step added a second sample barcode plus Illumina TruSeq adapters. The libraries were sequenced on an Illumina NovaSeq using 2 x 150 bp paired-end reads. In the original analysis: With migec v1.2.7, reads were demultiplexed and then collapsed into UMI-guided consensus sequences. Using mixcr v2.1.11, UMI consensuses were aligned to TRA and TRB V and J templates and then assembled into clonotypes. Expanded or contracted clonotypes were those called significant by both edgeR and NoisET, with noise models trained on biological replicates. edgeR calls used a false discovery rate-adjusted p below 0.01 and a log2 fold-change threshold of 1. As an exploratory analysis of dynamics, PCA with hierarchical clustering was applied to max-normalized trajectories of the 1000 most abundant clonotypes. The CD4 or CD8 phenotype of responding clones was assigned using the separately sequenced CD4+ and CD8+ repertoires. The public reads were run again by TCRdb, first through fastp at Q25 and then through MiXCR, and only productive beta chains were kept. Entries are consolidated by CDR3 protein sequence, retaining the most common genes and DNA. None of the V and J calls come from the authors' own analysis; TCRdb made them. For this sample the table gives roughly 340,000 distinct CDR3 sequences, of which around 15% were detected only once. The top ten clones comprise 20% to 25% of the sample.

For CDR1 and CDR2, the germline V gene (reference sequence) lists DFQATT and SNEGSKA. The CDR3 has 14 amino acids, counting the end cysteine and phenylalanine. Only the CDR3 part of the read is kept: 42 bases, read in frame from the first base. V loses 3 bases at its end and J loses 5 bases; junction bases beyond the gene matches: 5. This clonotype showed up just a few times. Its antigen has not been determined. There are no base qualities to consult, and no much larger clone falls within one base. The sequence was obtained from a man between 18 and 35 years old who had mild COVID-19 (a few samples of this study predate the infection). The sample titles of this study are shuffled in the database, so cell type and time point are left out; the donor was told from shared clones. The chain joins TRBV20-1 to TRBJ2-5; 11 junctional bases match TRBD2. Specimen: PBMCs or a T cell subset sorted from them (not recorded which). The DNA sequence is given as TGCAGTGCTAGGGTAGCGGGGGGGAAGGAGACCCAGTACTTC. Translated, this is CSARVAGGKETQYF.